This T cell receptor beta chain was identified in a study of human T cells and chemical hapten exposure (dated by TCRdb to the early 2020s). General notes on the study: For sensitization, 2% DPC in acetone was applied to a roughly 2 cm by roughly 2 cm area of upper inner arm skin. Patch testing was done on the upper back using Finn chambers containing 0.01% DPC, and results were scored after 6 days according to International Contact Dermatitis Research Group standards. This study followed changes in the peripheral blood TCR repertoire in vivo during primary and secondary sensitization of alopecia patients to the hapten diphenylcyclopropenone (DPC). Throughout the roughly 23-week study period, patients were also given weekly therapeutic DPC doses on the scalp. Twenty-nine alopecia patients gave blood for TCR sequencing at one to four time points (pre-sensitization, 2, 6 and 24 weeks). Blood samples were taken from patients before sensitization (week 0) and then at 2, 6 and about 24 weeks after DPC sensitization. Libraries were pooled for sequencing, and variation in per-sample TCR yields was attributed mainly to small differences in library volumes within the pool. Most of the patients in the cohort were female, and the cohort covered alopecia areata with under or over 50% scalp involvement, alopecia totalis and alopecia universalis. The paper as a whole reports these results and caveats: Compared with pre-sensitization or healthy control sets, expanded TCRs formed significantly more large CDR3 similarity clusters, which is consistent with antigen-driven responses. Patch test score correlated positively with the number of PT1 expanded TCRs, reaching significance at thresholds 8, 16 and 32 but not at 4. Repeated subsampling changed both the strength of the expansion versus patch-test correlation and the threshold at which the correlation became significant. Because every patient had alopecia, a presumed autoimmune disease, the patients' immune response might differ from that of healthy individuals. DPC sensitization did not change how many TCRs were above 1 in 1000 frequency, and no evidence was found of alterations in global repertoire structure.

Germline trimming: 5 bases from V, 5 bases from J; junction bases outside gene matches: 5. There are 14 amino acids in the CDR3, from cysteine to phenylalanine inclusive. The read is trimmed to its CDR3 DNA, 42 bases read in frame from base 1. The germline V gene gives CDR1 as MNHEY and CDR2 as SVGEGT. The library was made by RACE. The sample was run on a NextSeq 500. During library preparation, unique molecular identifiers were attached to individual cDNA molecules so that TCRs could be counted in a quantitative, reproducible way. From each blood RNA sample, both TCR alpha and TCR beta chains were sequenced. From the authors' description of their analysis: Samples had a median of 95,638 TCRs, with a range from roughly 23,224 to 700,000. The Decombinator software suite was used to annotate the V, J and CDR3 of the TCR reads. For PS versus PT1 abundance plots, all samples were subsampled to the same number of TCRs (28,000). Expanded TCRs were defined as absent before sensitization and observed at least eight times at the 2-week time point. Through fastp at Q25 and MiXCR, TCRdb rebuilt clones from the public reads, retaining in-frame beta chains. Each record represents a unique CDR3 protein, reported with the most common genes and DNA among its rows. The V and J calls and clone size are TCRdb's, not the authors'. The sample table lists 300,000 to 350,000 distinct CDR3 sequences, around 6.9% of them with a count of one. The ten largest clones represent 8.4% of the sample.

Worth noting for this clonotype: Its antigen is currently not known. Per-base quality was not reported, and no clone a single base away is much larger than it.

Reading the label with the study, this specimen's time point is: patch test 1, 2 weeks after DPC sensitization. The treatment or condition label, read with the paper, signifies: therapeutic diphenylcyclopropenone sensitization with weekly scalp DPC. At each patch-test visit, blood was drawn before the patch test was applied. Eligible patients were aged 18 to 70, diagnosed with alopecia, deemed suitable for DPC therapy, and excluded if pregnant. Total RNA was isolated from unfractionated whole blood collected in Tempus Blood RNA tubes. The material was whole blood, obtained in connection with sensitization to the hapten diphenylcyclopropenone (DPC). The TCR comes from a young woman with alopecia areata. Some clones in this sample may be carry-over from other donors' samples. The sequence links TRBV6-2 or TRBV6-3 to TRBJ1-4; the junction holds 7 bases that match TRBD1. The DNA is as follows: TGTGCCAGCAGTGCCGACAGGGCCAATGAAAAACTGTTTTTT. It encodes CASSADRANEKLFF.